This entry concerns a single TCR beta chain. The antigen is unknown. Between the trimmed V and J ends, which lost 1 base and 5 bases, there was a span of 12 bases. This CDR3 is 14 amino acids long. Germline CDR1 reads SGHTA; CDR2 reads FQGNSA. A CD45RA-negative memory subset and a CD45RA+ naive subset were separated from the CD4+ cells. The entry originates in a study of shared clonotypes between healthy human individuals. Study background: The plates for each donor numbered three CD4 naive, three CD4 memory, two CD8 naive and one CD8 memory. Study conclusions and caveats: Clonotypes not shared had lower generation probabilities than those common to all four donors. Clonotypes that were shared across a handful of donors made up around 5.5% of naive CD4 clonotypes.

Generated by immunoSEQ multiplex PCR, the TCRdb table keeps only in-frame clones and is missing some. Of 980,000 or so clones listed, approximately 76% are singletons. The V call is TRBV7-2, the J call TRBJ2-7; no definite D call. The sequence came from a man aged 18-30 years in good health. Sample: memory CD4+ T cells sorted from blood. This sample's subset: CD45RA-negative fraction. The CDR3 coding sequence is TGTGCCAGCAGCTTAGAAATAGGGAACAACGAGCAGTACTTC. It is translated as CASSLEIGNNEQYF.